This T cell receptor beta chain is drawn from a study of glioma-infiltrating T cells after dendritic cell vaccination. This CDR3 region has 17 residues. The germline gives CDR1 LNHDA, CDR2 SQIVND (reference sequence). The ends lost 5 bases at V and 0 bases at J; junction bases unmatched: 9. Time point noted: after dendritic cell vaccination, including at tumor progression/relapse. Only patients with spare fresh-frozen tumor and over two years of follow-up were included. Isocitrate dehydrogenase mutation was absent in all glioblastoma patients. Study-wide findings and caveats: Patients with more pretreatment TILs had longer time to progression and survival.

Concerning this clone itself: Antigen unknown.

Amplification used 60 V beta primers and 13 J beta primers. Produced via immunoSEQ multiplex PCR; TCRdb's table is partial and in-frame only. This repertoire shows roughly 60,000 clones, over 65% found once; its top ten account for just under 9%. The source of this sequence is a human donor with glioblastoma. This chain links TRBV19 with TRBJ2-4, with TRBD2 identical over 8 bases. Sequencing was performed on blood, taken after dendritic cell vaccination. CDR3 bases: TGTGCCAGTAGTCCGTTGAGCGGGGGAATAGCCAAAAACATTCAGTACTTC. It specifies CASSPLSGGIAKNIQYF.